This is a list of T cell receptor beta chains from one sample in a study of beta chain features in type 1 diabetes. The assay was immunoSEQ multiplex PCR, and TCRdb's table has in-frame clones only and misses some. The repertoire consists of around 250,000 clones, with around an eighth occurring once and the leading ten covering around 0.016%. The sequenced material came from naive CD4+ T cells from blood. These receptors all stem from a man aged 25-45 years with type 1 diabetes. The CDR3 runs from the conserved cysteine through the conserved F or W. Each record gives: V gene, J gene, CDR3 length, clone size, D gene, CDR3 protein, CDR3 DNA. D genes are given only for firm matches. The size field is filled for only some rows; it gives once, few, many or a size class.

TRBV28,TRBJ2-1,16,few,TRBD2,CASSLSGTSGSYEQFF,TGTGCCAGCAGTTTATCTGGGACTAGCGGGAGTTATGAGCAGTTCTTC
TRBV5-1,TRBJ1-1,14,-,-,CASSLVGENTEAFF,TGCGCCAGCAGCTTGGTAGGGGAGAACACTGAAGCTTTCTTT
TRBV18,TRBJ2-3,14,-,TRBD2,CASSPTSGRHTQYF,TGTGCCAGCTCACCTACTAGCGGACGCCATACGCAGTATTTT
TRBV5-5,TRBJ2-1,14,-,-,CASTRRGEENEQFF,TGTGCCAGCACACGGAGGGGTGAGGAAAATGAGCAGTTCTTC
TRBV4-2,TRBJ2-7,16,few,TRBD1,CASSQGGQGASYEQYF,TGTGCCAGCAGCCAGGGGGGACAGGGGGCTTCCTACGAGCAGTACTTC
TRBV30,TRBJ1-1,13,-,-,CAWGQTFDTEAFF,TGTGCCTGGGGACAGACGTTTGATACTGAAGCTTTCTTT
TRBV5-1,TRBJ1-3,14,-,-,CASSLAGSGNTIYF,TGCGCCAGCAGCTTGGCCGGGAGCGGAAACACCATATATTTT
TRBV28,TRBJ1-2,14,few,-,CASSPRVRGRGYTF,TGTGCCAGCAGTCCCCGGGTAAGGGGTCGGGGCTACACCTTC
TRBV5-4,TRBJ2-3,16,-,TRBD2,CASSPSTSGSTDTQYF,TGTGCCAGCAGCCCCTCGACTAGCGGTTCCACAGATACGCAGTATTTT
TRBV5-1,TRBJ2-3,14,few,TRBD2,CASSLLAGEDTQYF,TGCGCCAGCAGCCTCTTAGCGGGAGAAGATACGCAGTATTTT
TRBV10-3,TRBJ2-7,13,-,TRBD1,CAISGQGVYEQYF,TGTGCCATCAGTGGACAGGGGGTCTACGAGCAGTACTTC
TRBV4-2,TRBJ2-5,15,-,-,CASSQGPSGQETQYF,TGTGCCAGCAGCCAAGGCCCTAGTGGGCAAGAGACCCAGTACTTC
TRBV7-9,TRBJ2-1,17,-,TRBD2,CASSSETSRGSYNEQFF,TGTGCCAGCAGCTCAGAGACTAGCCGGGGGTCCTACAATGAGCAGTTCTTC
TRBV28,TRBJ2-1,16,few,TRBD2,CASSPLGGSSYNEQFF,TGTGCCAGCAGCCCCTTGGGCGGGAGCTCCTACAATGAGCAGTTCTTC
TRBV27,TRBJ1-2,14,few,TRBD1,CASTPTGRRGGYTF,TGTGCCAGCACCCCGACAGGGCGACGGGGTGGCTACACCTTC
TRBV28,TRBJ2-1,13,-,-,CASSPPSPHEQFF,TGTGCCAGCAGTCCACCTAGTCCCCATGAGCAGTTCTTC
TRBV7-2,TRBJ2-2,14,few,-,CASSLVQNTGELFF,TGTGCCAGCAGCTTAGTTCAGAACACCGGGGAGCTGTTTTTT
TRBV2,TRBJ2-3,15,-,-,CASKVQRARGDTQYF,TGTGCCAGCAAGGTCCAGCGGGCCCGCGGGGATACGCAGTATTTT
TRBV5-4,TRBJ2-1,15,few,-,CASSSRQSSYNEQFF,TGTGCCAGCAGCTCTCGACAGAGCTCCTACAATGAGCAGTTCTTC
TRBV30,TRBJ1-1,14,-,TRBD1,CAWRQGAGNTEAFF,TGTGCCTGGCGACAGGGGGCAGGGAACACTGAAGCTTTCTTT
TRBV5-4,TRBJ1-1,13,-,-,CASSLQENTEAFF,TGTGCCAGCAGCTTGCAGGAGAACACTGAAGCTTTCTTT
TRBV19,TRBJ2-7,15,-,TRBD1,CASSKSRQGGYEQYF,TGTGCCAGTAGTAAATCGCGACAGGGGGGCTACGAGCAGTACTTC
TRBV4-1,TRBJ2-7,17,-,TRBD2,CASSQAGLAGPSYEQYF,TGCGCCAGCAGCCAAGCCGGACTAGCGGGACCCAGCTACGAGCAGTACTTC
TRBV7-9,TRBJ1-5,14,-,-,CASSSQMSNQPQHF,TGTGCCAGCAGCTCCCAAATGAGCAATCAGCCCCAGCATTTT
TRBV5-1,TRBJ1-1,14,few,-,CASSLFDSSTEAFF,TGCGCCAGCAGCTTGTTCGATTCGAGCACTGAAGCTTTCTTT
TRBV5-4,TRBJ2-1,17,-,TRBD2,CASSTGLAYSSYNEQFF,TGTGCCAGCAGCACGGGACTAGCGTATAGCTCCTACAATGAGCAGTTCTTC
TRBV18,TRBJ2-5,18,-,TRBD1,CASSPQPPSAGDRETQYF,TGTGCCAGCTCACCACAACCCCCCTCCGCAGGGGACAGGGAGACCCAGTACTTC
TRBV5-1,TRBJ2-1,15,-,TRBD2,CASRPLAAAYNEQFF,TGCGCCAGCAGGCCGCTAGCGGCAGCCTACAATGAGCAGTTCTTC
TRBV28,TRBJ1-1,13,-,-,CASSFPTGLGAFF,TGTGCCAGCAGTTTCCCTACAGGGCTAGGAGCTTTCTTT
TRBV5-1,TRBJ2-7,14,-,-,CASSSGTATYEQYF,TGCGCCAGCAGCTCCGGCACAGCCACCTACGAGCAGTACTTC
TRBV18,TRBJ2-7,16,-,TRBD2,CASSPIGTSGSAEQYF,TGTGCCAGCTCACCAATTGGGACTAGCGGGAGTGCCGAGCAGTACTTC
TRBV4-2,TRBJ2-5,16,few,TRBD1,CASSQPIGQGGETQYF,TGTGCCAGCAGCCAACCCATAGGACAGGGCGGAGAGACCCAGTACTTC
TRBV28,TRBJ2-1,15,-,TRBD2,CATFPGSGNYNEQFF,TGTGCCACCTTCCCGGGGAGCGGGAACTACAATGAGCAGTTCTTC
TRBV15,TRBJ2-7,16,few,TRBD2,CATRKTSANPPYEQYF,TGTGCCACCAGGAAGACTAGCGCGAACCCCCCCTACGAGCAGTACTTC
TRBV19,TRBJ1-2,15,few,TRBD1,CASSTRRTGSYGYTF,TGTGCCAGTAGTACCAGACGGACAGGGAGCTATGGCTACACCTTC
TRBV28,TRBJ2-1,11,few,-,CASGSPGQQFF,TGTGCCAGCGGATCTCCGGGACAACAGTTCTTC
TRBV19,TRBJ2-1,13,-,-,CASSPPEGYMPFF,TGTGCCAGTAGTCCCCCGGAGGGTTATATGCCGTTCTTC
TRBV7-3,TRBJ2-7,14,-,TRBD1,CASSLGQGGYEQYF,TGTGCCAGCAGCTTAGGACAGGGTGGTTACGAGCAGTACTTC
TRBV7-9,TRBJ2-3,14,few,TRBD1,CASSTGQGPDTQYF,TGTGCCAGCAGCACCGGACAGGGGCCAGATACGCAGTATTTT
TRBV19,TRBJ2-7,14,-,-,CASSIVAGSYEQYF,TGTGCCAGTAGTATAGTCGCGGGCAGTTACGAGCAGTACTTC
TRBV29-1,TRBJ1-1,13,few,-,CSVEKSGVAEAFF,TGCAGCGTTGAAAAGTCAGGGGTGGCTGAAGCTTTCTTT
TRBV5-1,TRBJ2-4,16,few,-,CASSSDTPSPGSIQYF,TGCGCCAGCAGCTCCGACACTCCGTCCCCCGGAAGCATTCAGTACTTC
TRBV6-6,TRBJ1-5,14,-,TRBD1,CASSPGTGNQPQHF,TGTGCCAGCAGCCCCGGGACAGGGAATCAGCCCCAGCATTTT
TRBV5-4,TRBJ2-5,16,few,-,CASSLFLASGRETQYF,TGTGCCAGCAGCTTGTTCCTAGCTTCGGGCCGAGAGACCCAGTACTTC
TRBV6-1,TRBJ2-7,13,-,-,CASSESLPHEQYF,TGTGCCAGCAGTGAGTCTCTCCCCCACGAGCAGTACTTC
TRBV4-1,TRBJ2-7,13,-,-,CASSQDFGYEQYF,TGCGCCAGCAGCCAAGACTTCGGCTACGAGCAGTACTTC
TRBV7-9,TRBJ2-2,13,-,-,CACGKRDTGELFF,TGTGCCTGCGGCAAGAGGGACACCGGGGAGCTGTTTTTT
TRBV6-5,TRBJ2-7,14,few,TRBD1,CASSYGDSSYEQYF,TGTGCCAGCAGTTACGGGGACAGCTCCTACGAGCAGTACTTC
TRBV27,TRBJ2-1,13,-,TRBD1,CASSLPRTGMQFF,TGTGCCAGCAGTTTACCTAGGACAGGGATGCAGTTCTTC
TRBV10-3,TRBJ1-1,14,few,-,CAISEREKSTEAFF,TGTGCCATCAGTGAGCGGGAGAAAAGTACTGAAGCTTTCTTT
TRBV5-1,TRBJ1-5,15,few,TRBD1,CASSLAGGESQPQHF,TGCGCCAGCAGCTTGGCAGGGGGTGAGAGTCAGCCCCAGCATTTT
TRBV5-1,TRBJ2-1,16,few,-,CASSLDRLALTNEQFF,TGCGCCAGCAGCTTGGATCGCCTAGCCTTAACAAATGAGCAGTTCTTC
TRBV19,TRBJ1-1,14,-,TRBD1,CASSERRGHTEAFF,TGTGCCAGTAGTGAAAGGAGGGGGCACACTGAAGCTTTCTTT
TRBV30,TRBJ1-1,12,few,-,CAWSRVNTEAFF,TGTGCCTGGAGCCGCGTGAACACTGAAGCTTTCTTT
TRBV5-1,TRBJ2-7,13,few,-,CASRFGGSYEQYF,TGCGCCAGCAGGTTTGGCGGATCCTACGAGCAGTACTTC
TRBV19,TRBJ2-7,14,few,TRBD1,CASSRDRRLYEQYF,TGTGCCAGTAGTAGGGACAGGCGCCTCTACGAGCAGTACTTC
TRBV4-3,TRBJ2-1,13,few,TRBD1,CASSRYRGGEQFF,TGCGCCAGCAGCAGGTACAGGGGCGGTGAGCAGTTCTTC
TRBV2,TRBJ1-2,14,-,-,CASTQDSRHYGYTF,TGTGCCAGCACTCAAGACAGCCGGCACTATGGCTACACCTTC
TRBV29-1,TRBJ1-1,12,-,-,CSVDFGDTEAFF,TGCAGCGTTGACTTCGGAGACACTGAAGCTTTCTTT
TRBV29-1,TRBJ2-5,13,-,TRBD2,CSVGGRGQETQYF,TGCAGCGTGGGCGGGAGGGGACAAGAGACCCAGTACTTC